The T cell receptor beta chain described here comes from a study of blood T cell repertoires in COVID-19. Study summary: COVID-19 samples from acute and convalescent phases originated in the United States, Italy and Spain.

The CDR3 length is 17 residues. With V trimmed by 0 bases and J by 3 bases, 10 bases remained unmatched. CDR1 MGHRA and CDR2 YSYEKL come from the germline V gene. Original processing notes: By means of reference gene primer amplification, nucleated cell counts were estimated. Repertoires were generated with immunoSEQ multiplex PCR, while TCRdb's copy carries only in-frame clones and drops some. V, J and clone size derive from that table, while D and trimming were established from the DNA sequence. The table has around 120,000 clones, roughly 84% seen once. Sequencing was carried out using peripheral blood. V usage is TRBV4-1 and J usage is TRBJ1-1, with 7 positions matching TRBD1. The clonotype comes from a human donor in a cohort sampled during active COVID-19. The chain's CDR3 is CASSQEAWEGGYTEAFF. In DNA form, the CDR3 reads TGCGCCAGCAGCCAAGAAGCCTGGGAAGGGGGCTACACTGAAGCTTTCTTT.